These 17 T cell receptor beta chains came from one sample sequenced in a study of blood T cells in healthy people across ages. A J-beta primer mix and a sample-barcoded 5' primer were used in a second PCR of roughly 7 to 12 cycles. TCRdb re-called the 5' RACE reads through MiXCR, storing one row per CDR3 protein. The table includes some 900,000 distinct CDR3 sequences, under 50% detected once. Sequencing was done on a sample of blood. The receptor set was obtained from a man under 40 in good health.

This clonotype was detected only a few times. V gene TRBV6-5 combines with J gene TRBJ1-6, with a tentative D call TRBD1 (5 bases). Germline CDR1 and CDR2: MNHEY and SVGAGI. Between the trimmed V and J ends, which lost 5 bases and 12 bases, there was a span of 17 bases. The CDR3 has 14 amino acids. The CDR3 region is CASSDQTGVEPLHF. CDR3 sequence (DNA): TGTGCCAGCAGTGACCAGACGGGGGTTGAACCCCTCCACTTT.

The chain is built from TRBV6-1 and TRBJ1-5; the D is unclear. The CDR3 length is 16 residues. Trimming stripped 2 bases from V and 1 base from J, with 12 bases between. Germline loops: CDR1 MNHNS, CDR2 SASEGT. The CDR3 region is CASSETHRLSNQPQHF. DNA of the CDR3: TGTGCCAGCAGTGAAACCCACCGACTCAGCAATCAGCCCCAGCATTTT.

Turning to this clonotype: A much more abundant neighbour one base away suggests this may be a read error. The rearrangement uses TRBV9 and TRBJ2-3; D uncertain. V was trimmed by 4 bases and J by 4 bases, leaving 19 bases between them. The CDR3 totals 16 residues. The V gene's germline CDR1 is SGDLS and CDR2 YYNGEE. The CDR3 spells CASSFSAGQSADTQYF. As DNA, the CDR3 is TGTGCCAGCAGCTTCTCCGCCGGTCAAAGCGCAGATACGCAGTATTTT. Full variable domain (outside the CDR3, taken from reference TRBV9 and TRBJ2-3): DSGVTQTPKHLITATGQRVTLRCSPRSGDLSVYWYQQSLDQGLQFLIQYYNGEERAKGNILERFSAQQFPDLHSELNLSSLELGDSALYFCASSFSAGQSADTQYFGPGTRLTVL.

This clonotype was recorded many times. This chain connects TRBV7-2 to TRBJ2-3, with D perhaps TRBD1 or TRBD2 (5 bases each). This CDR3 has 15 amino acids. Germline CDR1 and CDR2: SGHTA and FQGNSA. The V and J ends lost 2 bases and 6 bases respectively, with 15 bases between them. CDR3 DNA sequence: TGTGCCAGCAGCTTATCCGGGACCGCTTGGGATACGCAGTATTTT. It encodes CASSLSGTAWDTQYF. Full variable domain (outside the CDR3, taken from reference TRBV7-2 and TRBJ2-3): GAGVSQSPSNKVTEKGKDVELRCDPISGHTALYWYRQSLGQGLEFLIYFQGNSAPDKSGLPSDRFSAERTGGSVSTLTIQRTQQEDSAVYLCASSLSGTAWDTQYFGPGTRLTVL.

This chain uses TRBV20-1 with TRBJ2-5, with TRBD2 matching over 10 bases. The ends lost 0 bases at V and 0 bases at J; junction bases unmatched: 7. This CDR3 spans 17 amino acids. Germline CDR1 and CDR2: DFQATT and SNEGSKA (reference sequence). CDR3 nucleotide sequence: TGCAGTGCTAGAGACCCTAGCGGGGGACCGTACCAAGAGACCCAGTACTTC. It codes for CSARDPSGGPYQETQYF.

J is TRBJ2-4 and V is TRBV25-1; D unresolved. The DNA end is a closer match to TRBJ2-7, so the J assignment may be wrong. Germline-derived CDR1 and CDR2 are MGHDK and SYGVNS. This CDR3 contains 13 residues. The CDR3 sequence is CASSEYGIYEQYF. The CDR3 bases are TGTGCCAGCAGTGAATACGGAATCTACGAGCAGTACTTC.

The V and J genes are TRBV28 and TRBJ2-1, with D possibly TRBD2 on 6 matching bases. V was clipped by 2 bases and J by 5 bases, with 13 bases between them. CDR3 length: 15 amino acids. Per germline, CDR1 MDHEN and CDR2 SYDVKM. The CDR3 sequence: CASSLIGGMDNEQFF. The DNA of the CDR3 is TGTGCCAGCAGTTTAATCGGGGGTATGGACAATGAGCAGTTCTTC. Variable domain in full (rest from reference TRBV28 and TRBJ2-1): DVKVTQSSRYLVKRTGEKVFLECVQDMDHENMFWYRQDPGLGLRLIYFSYDVKMKEKGDIPEGYSVSREKKERFSLILESASTNQTSMYLCASSLIGGMDNEQFFGPGTRLTVL.

This clonotype was counted ten times or more. The J gene is TRBJ2-1, the V gene TRBV20-1; the match to TRBD2 covers 9 bases. V lost 0 bases, J lost 3 bases, and 6 bases stayed unmatched. Germline V CDR1 and CDR2: DFQATT, SNEGSKA (reference sequence). The CDR3 runs 16 residues. The CDR3 region has the DNA TGCAGTGCTAGAGATCGTCAGCGGGGGGACTACAATGAGCAGTTCTTC. Amino acids: CSARDRQRGDYNEQFF.

The gene calls are TRBV20-1 and TRBJ1-2; TRBD1 matches at 8 bases. CDR1 is DFQATT and CDR2 is SNEGSKA in the germline V gene (reference sequence). V lost 0 bases, J lost 3 bases, and 6 bases stayed unmatched. This CDR3 is 15 amino acids long. The CDR3 here is CSARDLTGGDYGYTF. The CDR3 DNA reads TGCAGTGCTAGAGATCTCACAGGGGGAGACTATGGCTACACCTTC.

The rearrangement uses TRBV29-1 and TRBJ1-4; 9 bases line up with TRBD1. Germline assignment: CDR1 SQVTM and CDR2 ANQGSEA. The CDR3 totals 14 residues. The trim removed 4 bases at V and 10 bases at J, leaving 10 bases unmatched. The CDR3 DNA follows: TGCAGCGTTGGGATCGGTACAGGGGGCGGAAAACTGTTTTTT. This encodes CSVGIGTGGGKLFF.

Only one count was recorded for this clonotype. The chain uses TRBV4-2 and TRBJ2-7, with D possibly TRBD1 on 5 matching bases. Trimming left V 1 base short and J 0 bases short, with 10 bases between. CDR3 size: 15 residues. Per germline, CDR1 LGHNA and CDR2 YNFKEQ. The CDR3 spells CASSQGGDLSYEQYF. The CDR3 DNA reads as TGTGCCAGCAGCCAAGGGGGCGATCTCTCCTACGAGCAGTACTTC.

V gene TRBV6-5 combines with J gene TRBJ1-1, with D perhaps TRBD1 (6 bases). V lost 2 bases, J lost 4 bases, and 11 bases lay in between. CDR3 size: 14 residues. Germline CDR1 is MNHEY and CDR2 is SVGAGI. The CDR3 DNA reads TGTGCCAGCAGTTACCCGGACAGATCCACTGAAGCTTTCTTT. Translating gives CASSYPDRSTEAFF.

The chain is built from TRBV5-1 and TRBJ1-1, with a possible D match to TRBD1 (6 bases). Trimming stripped 6 bases from V and 1 base from J, with 19 bases between. Germline CDR1 is SGHRS and CDR2 is YFSETQ. This CDR3 comprises 16 residues. CDR3 region: CASTTGAGVANTEAFF. The CDR3 nucleotides are TGCGCCAGCACCACCGGGGCAGGGGTGGCGAACACTGAAGCTTTCTTT.

This chain connects TRBV9 to TRBJ2-3; possible D gene TRBD2, 5 bases. The length of the CDR3 is 16 residues. The germline V gene encodes CDR1 SGDLS and CDR2 YYNGEE. V lost 3 bases to trimming and J lost 4 bases, with 18 bases between them. The CDR3 loop is CASSGTLTTKADTQYF. In DNA, the CDR3 is TGTGCCAGCAGCGGGACTCTGACTACCAAGGCAGATACGCAGTATTTT.

This clonotype has a single count. The V gene is TRBV6-2 or TRBV6-3, the J gene TRBJ2-1; TRBD1 matches at 7 bases. The CDR3 has 15 residues. Trimming cost V 4 bases and J 1 base; bases outside gene matches: 4. Germline CDR1 MNHEY, CDR2 SVGEGT. The CDR3 spells CASSSLTGSYNEQFF. The CDR3 DNA follows: TGTGCCAGCAGTTCCCTGACAGGGTCCTACAATGAGCAGTTCTTC.

V and J are TRBV5-1 and TRBJ2-1, with 7 bases matching TRBD1. The CDR3 length is 14 residues. The germline V gene encodes CDR1 SGHRS and CDR2 YFSETQ. V gave up 4 bases and J gave up 5 bases; unmatched junction bases: 6. Here the CDR3 DNA reads TGCGCCAGCAGCAAGGGGGCGAAAAACAATGAGCAGTTCTTC. Amino acids: CASSKGAKNNEQFF.

The chain couples TRBV3-1 to TRBJ2-3, with 13 bases aligning to TRBD2. CDR1 is LGHDT and CDR2 is YNNKEL in the germline V gene (reference sequence). This CDR3 has 18 amino acids. Losses at the gene ends were 4 bases for V and 0 bases for J; bases not matched to a gene: 7. In DNA, the CDR3 is TGTGCCAGCAGCCCACTAGCGGGGGGGCCCACTAGCACAGATACGCAGTATTTT. Translated: CASSPLAGGPTSTDTQYF.